These 11 T cell receptor beta chains came from one sample sequenced in a study of T cells after yellow fever vaccination. From the 5' RACE reads, TCRdb called clonotypes with MiXCR, one entry per CDR3 protein. This table has approximately 250,000 distinct CDR3 sequences, less than 7.5% appearing once. The input for sequencing was CD4+ T cells sorted from PBMCs, taken on the day of the yellow fever booster vaccination. Every receptor here comes from a man between 25 and 39 years old who received the YFV17D yellow fever vaccine.

This clonotype came up many times. The J gene is TRBJ2-1, the V gene TRBV15; the D is unclear. The CDR3 extends over 13 amino acids. V gave up 1 base and J gave up 9 bases, with 10 bases separating them. Germline CDR1 is LNHNV and CDR2 is YYDKDF (reference sequence). The CDR3 region is CATSRGSGAEQFF. The DNA for the CDR3 is TGTGCCACCAGCAGAGGCAGTGGTGCTGAGCAGTTCTTC.

V gene TRBV19 combines with J gene TRBJ2-7, with 10 bases lining up with TRBD2. Germline assignment: CDR1 LNHDA and CDR2 SQIVND (reference sequence). The CDR3 totals 14 residues. After removal of 6 bases from V and 2 bases from J, the junction contained 4 bases not matched to a gene. CDR3 DNA: TGTGCCAGTAGCGGGACTAGCGCTACCTACGAGCAGTACTTC. This sequence encodes CASSGTSATYEQYF.

This clonotype came up a few times. The genes are TRBV28 and TRBJ2-1, with D perhaps TRBD2 (5 bases). Trimming took 5 bases from V and 7 from J, leaving 21 bases between them. The CDR3 spans 16 residues. The germline gives CDR1 MDHEN, CDR2 SYDVKM. This CDR3 is CASSPPFRGTGNEQFF. CDR3 in DNA: TGTGCCAGCAGTCCGCCATTCCGGGGAACGGGAAATGAGCAGTTCTTC.

This clonotype was counted many times. The genes are TRBV4-1 and TRBJ1-2; a weak D match, TRBD1 (5 bases). This CDR3 spans 14 amino acids. Germline CDR1 reads MGHRA; CDR2 reads YSYEKL. V was trimmed by 4 bases and J by 7 bases, leaving 16 bases between them. The CDR3 DNA sequence: TGCGCCAGCAGCCGGAGGACACGGGGCGTTGGCTACACCTTC. Its translation: CASSRRTRGVGYTF.

V gene TRBV20-1 combines with J gene TRBJ1-2; 7 nucleotides align to TRBD1. This CDR3 has 15 residues. CDR1 is DFQATT and CDR2 is SNEGSKA in the germline V gene (reference sequence). Trimming at V came to 6 bases and at J to 2 bases, leaving 12 bases not matched to a gene. The CDR3 DNA reads TGCAGTGCCTCGACAGGGACTGTGCGGAACTATGGCTACACCTTC. Amino acid sequence: CSASTGTVRNYGYTF.

This clonotype was found a few times. The rearrangement uses TRBV7-9 and TRBJ2-7; 13 positions agree with TRBD2. Unmatched junction bases numbered 6, after V lost 4 bases and J lost 0 bases. Per germline, CDR1 SEHNR and CDR2 FQNEAQ (reference sequence). The CDR3 is made up of 17 amino acids. CDR3 sequence (DNA): TGTGCCAGCAGCTGGACTAGCGGGAGAGGAGGCTCCTACGAGCAGTACTTC. It encodes CASSWTSGRGGSYEQYF.

This clonotype was picked up a small number of times. The chain has TRBV6-2 or TRBV6-3 and TRBJ1-2; perhaps TRBD1 as D (5 bases). CDR3 length equals 12 residues. Looked up from germline, CDR1 is MNHEY and CDR2 is SVGEGT. The V end was cut by 7 bases, the J end by 2 bases, with 8 bases between. The CDR3 spells CASTRQNYGYTF. The CDR3 DNA reads as TGTGCCAGCACGAGACAGAACTATGGCTACACCTTC.

This clonotype has a handful of counts. The chain uses TRBV7-2 and TRBJ2-5; 11 bases match TRBD2. The ends lost 0 bases at V and 5 bases at J; junction bases unmatched: 8. CDR3 length: 17 residues. Germline lookup yields CDR1 SGHTA and CDR2 FQGNSA. The CDR3 here is CASSLAQGLAASETQYF. CDR3 sequence (DNA): TGTGCCAGCAGCTTAGCGCAGGGACTAGCGGCAAGCGAGACCCAGTACTTC.

This clonotype was seen a few times. The J gene is TRBJ2-1, the V gene TRBV6-1; 7 nucleotides match TRBD2. The CDR3 contains 14 residues. Trimming removed 6 bases from V and 9 bases from J; junction bases left unmatched: 11. CDR1 is MNHNS and CDR2 is SASEGT in the germline V gene. CDR3 nucleotide sequence: TGTGCCAGCAGCTCGAAAGCGGGGTGGGTTGAGCAGTTCTTC. As protein: CASSSKAGWVEQFF.

This clonotype was detected a few times. The rearrangement joins TRBV4-1 to TRBJ1-2; 10 nucleotides line up with TRBD1. This CDR3 spans 22 amino acids. The J segment lost 2 bases and the V segment lost 0 bases, leaving 21 bases of the junction unmatched. Per germline, CDR1 MGHRA and CDR2 YSYEKL. The DNA for the CDR3 is TGCGCCAGCAGCCAAGAATCTAGCGGTGACGGGACAGGGGAGCCGATCAACTATGGCTACACCTTC. Translation: CASSQESSGDGTGEPINYGYTF.

This clonotype has a handful of counts. V usage is TRBV15 and J usage is TRBJ1-6; D is perhaps TRBD1 (5 bases). Trimming stripped 4 bases from V and 5 bases from J, with 15 bases between. From germline, CDR1 is LNHNV and CDR2 YYDKDF (reference sequence). The CDR3 sequence is 16 residues long. CDR3 DNA sequence: TGTGCCACCAGCAAGAAGACAGATTTTAATAATTCACCCCTCCACTTT. Its protein product is CATSKKTDFNNSPLHF.